This is a list of T cell receptor beta chains from one sample in a study of T-cell memory formation after mild COVID-19. From the 5' RACE reads, TCRdb called clonotypes with MiXCR, one entry per CDR3 protein. The sample carries fewer than 250,000 distinct CDR3 sequences, about 17% recorded once. The sequenced material came from PBMCs or a T cell subset sorted from them (not recorded which). These receptors came from an adult woman who had mild COVID-19 (a few samples of this study predate the infection). Cell type and time point are not known. Both conserved end residues are part of each CDR3. D genes are given only for firm matches. Clone size is shown for a subset of rows, as once, few, many or a class of expanded clone.

V	D	size	length	J	DNA	CDR3
TRBV6-5	TRBD2	many	14	TRBJ2-1	TGTGCCAGCACCACCCTAGCGGAGCGCAATGAGCAGTTCTTC	CASTTLAERNEQFF
TRBV5-1	NA	few	12	TRBJ2-3	TGCGCCAGCAGCATCGACGTAGATACGCAGTATTTT	CASSIDVDTQYF
TRBV6-5	NA	many	13	TRBJ2-2	TGTGCCAGCAGGACAGTGAACACCGGGGAGCTGTTTTTT	CASRTVNTGELFF
TRBV5-1	NA	NA	14	TRBJ1-5	TGCGCCAGCAGCTTGGCCGGTCCCGGTCAGCCCCAGCATTTT	CASSLAGPGQPQHF
TRBV4-2	TRBD2	few	16	TRBJ2-2	TGTGCCAGCAGCCAAGATCCGGGGGGGGCCACCGGGGAGCTGTTTTTT	CASSQDPGGATGELFF
TRBV11-3	NA	few	13	TRBJ2-1	TGTGCCAGCAGCTTATCAGGGGTCAATGAGCAGTTCTTC	CASSLSGVNEQFF
TRBV20-1	NA	few	17	TRBJ2-7	TGCAGTGCTGTTCTTCTTGCCCTATCCCAGCCCACTGACGAGCAGTACTTC	CSAVLLALSQPTDEQYF
TRBV29-1	NA	few	14	TRBJ1-2	TGCAGCGTCTCGGACCGGCAAGCTAACTATGGCTACACCTTC	CSVSDRQANYGYTF
TRBV29-1	TRBD1	few	15	TRBJ1-1	TGCAGCGGAAGGGTGGACAGGGGTACCAACACTGAAGCTTTCTTT	CSGRVDRGTNTEAFF
TRBV7-9	NA	few	15	TRBJ1-1	TGTGCCAGCAGCTTGGGGGCGAGATCGGACACTGAAGCTTTCTTT	CASSLGARSDTEAFF
TRBV6-1	TRBD2	NA	16	TRBJ2-2	TGTGCCAGCAGCGTTGGAGCGGGGGGGCTTGACGGGGAGCTGTTTTTT	CASSVGAGGLDGELFF
TRBV5-1	NA	NA	14	TRBJ2-6	TGCGCCAGCAGCGCGGGCTCTGGGGCCAACGTCCTGACTTTC	CASSAGSGANVLTF
TRBV29-1	TRBD1	NA	14	TRBJ1-1	TGCAGCGTTCTTCAAAACAGGGGGGGGACTGAAGCTTTCTTT	CSVLQNRGGTEAFF
TRBV20-1	TRBD2	NA	17	TRBJ2-1	TGCAGTGCCCTCAGACTAGCGGGGGTTTACTCCTACAATGAGCAGTTCTTC	CSALRLAGVYSYNEQFF
TRBV7-9	TRBD1	NA	13	TRBJ1-4	TGTGCCAGCAGCCTCGACAGGGTCGAAAAACTGTTTTTT	CASSLDRVEKLFF
TRBV7-3	TRBD2	many	16	TRBJ2-3	TGTGCCAGCAGTCCACTAGCGGGGGCCCGCACAGATACGCAGTATTTT	CASSPLAGARTDTQYF